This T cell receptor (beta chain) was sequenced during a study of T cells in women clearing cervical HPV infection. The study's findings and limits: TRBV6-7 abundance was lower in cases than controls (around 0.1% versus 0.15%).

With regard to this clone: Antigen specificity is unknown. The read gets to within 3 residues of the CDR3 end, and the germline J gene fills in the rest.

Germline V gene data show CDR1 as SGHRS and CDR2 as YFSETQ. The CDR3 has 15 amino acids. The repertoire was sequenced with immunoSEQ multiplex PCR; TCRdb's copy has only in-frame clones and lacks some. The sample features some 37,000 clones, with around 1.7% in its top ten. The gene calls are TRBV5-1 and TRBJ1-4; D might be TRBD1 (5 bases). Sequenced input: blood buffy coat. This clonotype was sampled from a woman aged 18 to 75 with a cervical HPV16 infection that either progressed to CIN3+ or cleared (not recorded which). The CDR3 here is CASSLDPGLDSPLFF. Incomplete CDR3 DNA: TGCGCCAGCAGCTTGGACCCAGGGCTTGATTCACCA.